Sequencing of this T cell receptor beta chain was carried out in a study of T cell repertoires in cytomegalovirus infection. As for the study in general: Matching HLA type, along with CMV infection, was indicated by public TCR beta signatures. Study-wide results and caveats: What dominated the ex vivo response were HLA-C-restricted CMV-specific TCR beta clonotypes. Identification of carriers of CMV plus the relevant HLA was performed using cumulative public TCR beta family frequency.

This clonotype was counted only a few times. Its target is not known. From the reads, TCRdb called clonotypes with MiXCR, one entry per CDR3 protein. The table has 200,000 or so distinct CDR3 sequences, about 30% seen once; the top ten hold 30% to 35%. V lost 3 bases, J lost 8 bases, and 11 bases lay in between. Per the germline V gene, CDR1 is LGHDT and CDR2 is YNNKEL (reference sequence). The CDR3 is 14 residues long. This sequence was found in a human donor in good health (CMV status not recorded). Some clones in this sample may be carry-over from other donors' samples. The V and J genes are TRBV3-1 and TRBJ1-6; no clear D. Sequencing was carried out using PBMCs. CDR3 amino acids: CASSHTKPYSPLHF. In DNA, the CDR3 is TGTGCCAGCAGCCATACTAAGCCTTATTCACCCCTCCACTTT. Complete variable domain (other parts from reference TRBV3-1 and TRBJ1-6): DTAVSQTPKYLVTQMGNDKSIKCEQNLGHDTMYWYKQDSKKFLKIMFSYNNKELIINETVPNRFSPKSPDKAHLNLHINSLELGDSAVYFCASSHTKPYSPLHFGNGTRLTVT.